This T cell receptor (beta chain) was identified in a study of breast tumors, draining lymph nodes, adjacent tissues (dated by TCRdb to about 2016). About the full investigation: Breast cancer patients provided tumor, adjacent nontumor tissue and axillary lymph nodes, and the study compared the TCR beta repertoires across these three sources. The study was designed to assess the relationships and possible T-cell exchange between tumor, surrounding tissue and draining lymph node repertoires in human breast cancer. General conclusions and limits of the study: The data were considered consistent with most tumor T cells being derived from the lymph node and subsequently expanding within tumor tissue. Tumors showed preferential V and J gene usage, and their T-cell repertoire diversity fell below that of lymph nodes yet above that of nontumor tissue. Rather than being directly demonstrated, the conclusion that tumor T cells originate in lymph nodes was presented as consistent with a hypothesis. In luminal-like breast cancer, tumor and nontumor tissue repertoires resembled each other significantly more than in basal-like breast cancer.

The axillary draining lymph nodes of breast cancer patients were the source of the lymph node samples. TCRdb names Illumina HiSeq 2000 as the instrument used. Multiplex PCR amplification was used to build the TCR beta chain libraries. High-throughput sequencing was used to analyze the amplified TCR beta chain products. TCRdb cleaned the public reads at Q25 with fastp, built clones with MiXCR and kept in-frame beta chains. When rows share a CDR3 protein, they turn into one entry using the most common DNA and genes. The sample table lists approximately 130,000 distinct CDR3 sequences, approximately 21% of them with a count of one. In total, the top ten clones hold about 2% of the sample. The germline V gene supplies CDR1 SGHVS and CDR2 FQNEAQ. Measured from the cysteine to the phenylalanine, the CDR3 is 15 residues long. Only CDR3 DNA remains: 45 bases, in frame from the first base. Remarks on this clonotype: Its antigen is still unknown. This may arise from a read error, as a much more abundant clone is one base away.

In this chain, TRBV7-8 is recombined with TRBJ2-1; the D segment could be TRBD2, given 6 matching bases. The sequenced sample consisted of axillary lymph node tissue. This TCR derives from a female donor with breast cancer. Some clones in this sample may be carry-over from other donors' samples. The CDR3 reads CASSLEGGAYSEQFF. The bases are TGTGCCAGCAGCTTAGAAGGCGGGGCCTACAGTGAGCAGTTCTTC.